This TCR beta chain appears in the sequencing data of a study of technical replicates of blood from a few donors. The CDR3 has 14 residues. The V gene's germline CDR1 is MGHRA and CDR2 YSYEKL. V was pared by 5 bases and J by 7 bases, with 7 bases of the junction left unmatched. TCRdb keeps only in-frame clones here, not all; method: immunoSEQ multiplex PCR. The sample includes about 76,000 clones, approximately 94% of them seen just once. This chain connects TRBV4-1 to TRBJ1-2, with 10 nucleotides matching TRBD1. The source of this sequence is a human donor in good health. Specimen: T cells isolated from PBMCs. The CDR3 sequence: CASSAVGQGGGYTF. CDR3 in DNA: TGCGCCAGCAGCGCCGTAGGACAGGGGGGTGGCTACACCTTC.